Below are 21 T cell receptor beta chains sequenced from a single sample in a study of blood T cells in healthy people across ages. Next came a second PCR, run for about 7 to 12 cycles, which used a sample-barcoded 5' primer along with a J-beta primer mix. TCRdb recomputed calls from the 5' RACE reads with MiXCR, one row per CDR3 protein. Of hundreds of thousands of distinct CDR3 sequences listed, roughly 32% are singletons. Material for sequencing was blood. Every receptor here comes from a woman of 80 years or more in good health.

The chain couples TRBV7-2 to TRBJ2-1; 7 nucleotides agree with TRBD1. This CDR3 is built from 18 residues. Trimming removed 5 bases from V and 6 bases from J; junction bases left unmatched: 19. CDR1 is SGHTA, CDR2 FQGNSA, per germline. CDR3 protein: CASSIIRAKGAPFNEQFF. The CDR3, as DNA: TGTGCCAGCAGCATAATTCGGGCCAAGGGGGCACCTTTCAATGAGCAGTTCTTC.

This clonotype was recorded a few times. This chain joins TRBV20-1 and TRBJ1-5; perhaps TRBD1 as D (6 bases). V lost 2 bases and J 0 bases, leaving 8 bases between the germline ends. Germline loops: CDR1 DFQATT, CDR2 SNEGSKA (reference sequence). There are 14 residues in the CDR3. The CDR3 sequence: CSARNRASNQPQHF. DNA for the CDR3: TGCAGTGCTAGAAACAGGGCTAGCAATCAGCCCCAGCATTTT.

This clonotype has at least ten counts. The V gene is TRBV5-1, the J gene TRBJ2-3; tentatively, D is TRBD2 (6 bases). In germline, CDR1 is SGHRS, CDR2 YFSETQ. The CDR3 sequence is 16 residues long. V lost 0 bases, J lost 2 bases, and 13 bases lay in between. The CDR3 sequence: CASSLAASAYTDTQYF. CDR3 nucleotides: TGCGCCAGCAGCTTGGCCGCTAGCGCCTACACAGATACGCAGTATTTT. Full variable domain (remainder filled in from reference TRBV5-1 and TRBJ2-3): KAGVTQTPRYLIKTRGQQVTLSCSPISGHRSVSWYQQTPGQGLQFLFEYFSETQRNKGNFPGRFSGRQFSNSRSEMNVSTLELGDSALYLCASSLAASAYTDTQYFGPGTRLTVL.

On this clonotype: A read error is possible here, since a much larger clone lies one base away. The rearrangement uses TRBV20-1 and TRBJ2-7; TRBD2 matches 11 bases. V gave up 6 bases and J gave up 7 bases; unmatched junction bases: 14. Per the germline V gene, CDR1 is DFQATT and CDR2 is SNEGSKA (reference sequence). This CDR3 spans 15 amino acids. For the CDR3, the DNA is TGCAGTGCGGCTTCTAGCGGGGGGACCCTGAATGAGCAGTACTTC. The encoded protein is CSAASSGGTLNEQYF.

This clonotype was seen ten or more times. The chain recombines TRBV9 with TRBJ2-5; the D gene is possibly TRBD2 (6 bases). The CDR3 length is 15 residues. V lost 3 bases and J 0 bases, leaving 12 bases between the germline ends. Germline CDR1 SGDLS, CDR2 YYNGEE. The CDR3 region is CASSGDRGYQETQYF. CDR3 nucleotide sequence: TGTGCCAGCAGCGGAGATCGGGGGTACCAAGAGACCCAGTACTTC.

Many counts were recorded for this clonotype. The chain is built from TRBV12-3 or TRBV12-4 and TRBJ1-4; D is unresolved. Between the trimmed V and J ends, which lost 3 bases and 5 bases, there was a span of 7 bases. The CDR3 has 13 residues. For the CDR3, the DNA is TGTGCCAGCAGTTTTGGTGGAAATGAAAAACTGTTTTTT. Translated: CASSFGGNEKLFF.

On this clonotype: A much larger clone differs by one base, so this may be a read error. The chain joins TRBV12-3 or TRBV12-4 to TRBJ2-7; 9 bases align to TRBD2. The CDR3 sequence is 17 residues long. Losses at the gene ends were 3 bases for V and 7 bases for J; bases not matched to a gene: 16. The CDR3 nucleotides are TGTGCCAGCAGTTTGGGGCGGGGGGGCCAGACCTACAATGAGCAGTACTTC. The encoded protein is CASSLGRGGQTYNEQYF.

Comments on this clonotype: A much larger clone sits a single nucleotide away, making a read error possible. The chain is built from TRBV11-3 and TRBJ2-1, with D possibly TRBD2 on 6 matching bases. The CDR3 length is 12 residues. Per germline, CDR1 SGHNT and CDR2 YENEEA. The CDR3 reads CASSLIGSEQVF. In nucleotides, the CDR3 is TGTGCCAGCAGCTTAATCGGGAGTGAGCAGGTCTTC.

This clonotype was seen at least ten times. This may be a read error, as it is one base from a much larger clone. CDR3 in DNA: TGCGCCAGCAGCCAAGGGCTAGCGTCCTACAATGAGCAGTACTTC. This sequence encodes CASSQGLASYNEQYF. V is TRBV4-1 and J is TRBJ2-1, with TRBD2 as a possible D gene (6 bases). The end of the DNA is better explained by TRBJ2-7, so the J call may be wrong. Germline values: CDR1 MGHRA, CDR2 YSYEKL. CDR3 length equals 15 residues.

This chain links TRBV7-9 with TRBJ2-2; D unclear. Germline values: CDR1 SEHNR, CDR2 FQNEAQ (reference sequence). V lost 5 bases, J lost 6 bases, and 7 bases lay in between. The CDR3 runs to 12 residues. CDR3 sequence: CASSPSSGELFF. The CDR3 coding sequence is TGTGCCAGCAGCCCATCCTCCGGGGAGCTGTTTTTT. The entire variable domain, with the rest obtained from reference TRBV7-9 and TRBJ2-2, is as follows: DTGVSQNPRHKITKRGQNVTFRCDPISEHNRLYWYRQTLGQGPEFLTYFQNEAQLEKSRLLSDRFSAERPKGSFSTLEIQRTEQGDSAMYLCASSPSSGELFFGEGSRLTVL.

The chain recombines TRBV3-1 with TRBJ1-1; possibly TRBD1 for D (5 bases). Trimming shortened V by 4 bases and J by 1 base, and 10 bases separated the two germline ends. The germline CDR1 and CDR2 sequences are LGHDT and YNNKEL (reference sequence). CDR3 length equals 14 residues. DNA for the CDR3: TGTGCCAGCAGCCGCAGGGTGGCGAACACTGAAGCTTTCTTT. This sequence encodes CASSRRVANTEAFF.

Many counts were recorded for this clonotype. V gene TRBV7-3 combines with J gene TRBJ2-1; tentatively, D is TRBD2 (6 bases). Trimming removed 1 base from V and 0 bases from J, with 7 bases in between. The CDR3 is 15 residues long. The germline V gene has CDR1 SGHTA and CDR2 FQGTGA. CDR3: CASSLSSGSYNEQFF. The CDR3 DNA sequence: TGTGCCAGCAGCTTAAGTAGCGGCTCCTACAATGAGCAGTTCTTC.

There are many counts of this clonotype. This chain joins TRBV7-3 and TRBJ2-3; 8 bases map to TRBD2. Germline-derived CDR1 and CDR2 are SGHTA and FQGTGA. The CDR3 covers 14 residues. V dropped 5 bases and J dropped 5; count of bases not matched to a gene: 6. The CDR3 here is CASSRRGAGDTQYF. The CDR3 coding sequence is TGTGCCAGCAGCCGGCGGGGGGCTGGAGATACGCAGTATTTT.

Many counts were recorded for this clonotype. This CDR3 is CASTPRRTDTQYF. The CDR3 nucleotides are TGTGCCAGCACTCCCAGACGCACAGATACGCAGTATTTT. The chain employs TRBV12-3 or TRBV12-4 and TRBJ2-3; D uncertain. V lost 7 bases, J lost 1 base, and 9 bases lay in between. CDR3 length equals 13 residues.

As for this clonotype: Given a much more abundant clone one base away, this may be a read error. CDR3 nucleotide sequence: TGTGCCAGCAGTTTCCAGGGGTGGCCCTACAATGAGCAGTACTTC. This translates into CASSFQGWPYNEQYF. The V gene is TRBV27, the J gene TRBJ2-5, with a possible D match to TRBD1 (6 bases). Germline CDR1 MNHEY, CDR2 SMNVEV (reference sequence). The germline V and J ends were trimmed by 3 bases and 11 bases, with 22 bases remaining between them. The CDR3 contains 15 residues.

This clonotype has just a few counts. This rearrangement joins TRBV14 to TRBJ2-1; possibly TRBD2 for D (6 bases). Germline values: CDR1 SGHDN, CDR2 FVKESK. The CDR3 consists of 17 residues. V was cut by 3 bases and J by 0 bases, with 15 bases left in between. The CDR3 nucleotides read TGTGCCAGCAGCCATCCCAGACTAGATCGCTCCTACAATGAGCAGTTCTTC. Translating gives CASSHPRLDRSYNEQFF.

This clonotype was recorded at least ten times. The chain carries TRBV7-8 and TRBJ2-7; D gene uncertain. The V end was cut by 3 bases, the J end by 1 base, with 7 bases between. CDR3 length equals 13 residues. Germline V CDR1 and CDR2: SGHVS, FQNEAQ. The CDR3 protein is CASSFESSYEQYF. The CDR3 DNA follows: TGTGCCAGCAGCTTCGAATCTTCCTACGAGCAGTACTTC.

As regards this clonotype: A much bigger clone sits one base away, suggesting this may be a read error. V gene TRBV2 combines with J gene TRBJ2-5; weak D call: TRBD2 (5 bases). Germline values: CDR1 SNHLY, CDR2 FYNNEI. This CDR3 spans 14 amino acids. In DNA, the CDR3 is TGTGCCAGCAGGAGTGATCCGGGGAGAGAGGCCCAGTACTTC. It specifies CASRSDPGREAQYF.

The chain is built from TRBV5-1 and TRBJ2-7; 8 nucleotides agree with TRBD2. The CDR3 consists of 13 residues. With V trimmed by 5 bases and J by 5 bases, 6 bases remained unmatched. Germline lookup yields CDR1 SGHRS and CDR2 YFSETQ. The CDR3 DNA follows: TGCGCCAGCAGTTTATCGGGGGGGCACGAGCAGTACTTC. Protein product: CASSLSGGHEQYF.

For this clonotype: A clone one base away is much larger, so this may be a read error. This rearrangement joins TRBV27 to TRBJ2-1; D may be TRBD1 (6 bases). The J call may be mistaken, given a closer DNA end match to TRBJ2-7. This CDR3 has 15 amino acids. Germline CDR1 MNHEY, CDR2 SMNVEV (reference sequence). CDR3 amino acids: CASNFGQLSYNEQYF. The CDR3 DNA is TGTGCCAGCAATTTTGGACAGCTATCCTACAATGAGCAGTACTTC.

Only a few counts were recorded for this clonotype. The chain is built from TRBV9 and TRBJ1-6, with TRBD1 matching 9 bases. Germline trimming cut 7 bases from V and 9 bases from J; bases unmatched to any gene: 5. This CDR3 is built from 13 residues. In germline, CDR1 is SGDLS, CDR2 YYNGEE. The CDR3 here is CASGTGSSSPLHF. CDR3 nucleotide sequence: TGTGCCAGCGGGACAGGGAGTAGTTCACCCCTCCACTTT. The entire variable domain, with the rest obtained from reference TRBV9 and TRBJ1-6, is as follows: DSGVTQTPKHLITATGQRVTLRCSPRSGDLSVYWYQQSLDQGLQFLIQYYNGEERAKGNILERFSAQQFPDLHSELNLSSLELGDSALYFCASGTGSSSPLHFGNGTRLTVT.